These T cell receptor beta chains were read from a single sample in a study of blood T cell repertoires in COVID-19. Sequencing was performed with immunoSEQ multiplex PCR; in TCRdb, only in-frame clones are kept and a portion is missing. The repertoire holds around 220,000 clones, with approximately 81% as singletons. The material sequenced was peripheral blood. These receptors all come from a man aged 25 to 40 with active or convalescent COVID-19. Both conserved end residues are part of each CDR3. The order of the fields is V gene, D gene, clone size, J gene, CDR3 protein, CDR3 DNA. D genes are given only for firm matches. Some rows have no size entry. The others give once, few or many, or a class for an expanded clone.

V gene: TRBV7-2
D gene: -
clone size: -
J gene: TRBJ2-7
CDR3 protein: CASSSGVEQYF
CDR3 DNA: TGTGCCAGCAGCTCGGGGGTAGAGCAGTACTTC

V gene: TRBV23-1
D gene: -
clone size: once
J gene: TRBJ1-2
CDR3 protein: CASSHPGERVVYGYTF
CDR3 DNA: TGCGCCAGCAGCCACCCGGGGGAGAGGGTGGTCTATGGCTACACCTTC

V gene: TRBV12-3/TRBV12-4
D gene: -
clone size: -
J gene: TRBJ2-7
CDR3 protein: CASSFTAYEQYF
CDR3 DNA: TGTGCCAGCAGTTTTACGGCCTACGAGCAGTACTTC

V gene: TRBV4-1
D gene: -
clone size: -
J gene: TRBJ2-7
CDR3 protein: CASSQGGEDYEQYF
CDR3 DNA: TGCGCCAGCAGCCAAGGGGGGGAGGACTACGAGCAGTACTTC

V gene: TRBV5-1
D gene: -
clone size: -
J gene: TRBJ1-4
CDR3 protein: CASSIRATNEKLFF
CDR3 DNA: TGCGCCAGCAGTATCCGTGCAACTAATGAAAAACTGTTTTTT

V gene: TRBV10-1
D gene: -
clone size: few
J gene: TRBJ2-7
CDR3 protein: CASSDTIDEQYF
CDR3 DNA: TGCGCCAGCAGTGATACCATAGACGAGCAGTACTTC

V gene: TRBV24-1
D gene: -
clone size: few
J gene: TRBJ1-5
CDR3 protein: CASSAANQPQHF
CDR3 DNA: TGTGCTTCCTCAGCGGCCAATCAGCCCCAGCATTTT

V gene: TRBV5-6
D gene: -
clone size: -
J gene: TRBJ1-3
CDR3 protein: CASSSQLIIPTREGNTIYF
CDR3 DNA: TGTGCCAGCAGCTCACAACTCATAATTCCGACACGGGAAGGAAACACCATATATTTT

V gene: TRBV6-6
D gene: -
clone size: -
J gene: TRBJ2-7
CDR3 protein: CASSNLDEQYF
CDR3 DNA: TGTGCCAGCAGTAACCTAGACGAGCAGTACTTC

V gene: TRBV5-3
D gene: TRBD2
clone size: -
J gene: TRBJ2-7
CDR3 protein: CARSLSSGRTLGQYF
CDR3 DNA: TGTGCCAGAAGCCTGTCTAGCGGGAGGACTTTGGGGCAGTACTTC

V gene: TRBV24-1
D gene: TRBD2
clone size: -
J gene: TRBJ2-1
CDR3 protein: CATSGRDWPTGRSEQFF
CDR3 DNA: TGTGCCACCAGTGGAAGGGATTGGCCCACCGGGAGGAGTGAGCAGTTCTTC

V gene: TRBV10-2
D gene: TRBD2
clone size: few
J gene: TRBJ2-1
CDR3 protein: CASSSSGRYNEQFF
CDR3 DNA: TGCGCCAGCAGCTCTAGCGGGAGATACAATGAGCAGTTCTTC

V gene: TRBV7-9
D gene: -
clone size: -
J gene: TRBJ2-5
CDR3 protein: CASSFSTGTLETQYF
CDR3 DNA: TGTGCCAGCAGCTTCTCGACAGGGACTCTAGAGACCCAGTACTTC

V gene: TRBV28
D gene: -
clone size: once
J gene: TRBJ1-3
CDR3 protein: CASLQLQGGRNTIYF
CDR3 DNA: TGTGCCAGCCTTCAACTACAGGGTGGAAGAAACACCATATATTTT

V gene: TRBV7-8
D gene: -
clone size: -
J gene: TRBJ2-5
CDR3 protein: CASSSYSTSQETQYF
CDR3 DNA: TGTGCCAGCAGCTCGTATTCTACCTCCCAAGAGACCCAGTACTTC

V gene: TRBV4-3
D gene: -
clone size: -
J gene: TRBJ1-1
CDR3 protein: CASSAWGGAANTEAFF
CDR3 DNA: TGCGCCAGCAGCGCATGGGGGGGGGCCGCCAACACTGAAGCTTTCTTT

V gene: TRBV6-5
D gene: -
clone size: -
J gene: TRBJ1-2
CDR3 protein: CASTPRTLNYGYTF
CDR3 DNA: TGTGCCAGCACGCCCAGAACCCTTAACTATGGCTACACCTTC

V gene: TRBV28
D gene: -
clone size: -
J gene: TRBJ1-5
CDR3 protein: CASSFRGANQPQHF
CDR3 DNA: TGTGCCAGCAGTTTTCGGGGGGCCAATCAGCCCCAGCATTTT

V gene: TRBV11-2
D gene: -
clone size: -
J gene: TRBJ1-2
CDR3 protein: CASSRGVYGYTF
CDR3 DNA: TGTGCCAGCAGCCGGGGGGTCTATGGCTACACCTTC

V gene: TRBV19
D gene: -
clone size: -
J gene: TRBJ1-5
CDR3 protein: CASSIGQSNQPQHF
CDR3 DNA: TGTGCCAGTAGTATAGGGCAGAGCAATCAGCCCCAGCATTTT

V gene: TRBV28
D gene: -
clone size: -
J gene: TRBJ1-1
CDR3 protein: CASSFQDTEAFF
CDR3 DNA: TGTGCCAGCAGTTTCCAGGACACTGAAGCTTTCTTT

V gene: TRBV6-2/TRBV6-3
D gene: -
clone size: -
J gene: TRBJ2-7
CDR3 protein: CASSLASYEQYF
CDR3 DNA: TGTGCCAGCAGTTTGGCCTCCTACGAGCAGTACTTC

V gene: TRBV10-3
D gene: TRBD1
clone size: -
J gene: TRBJ2-7
CDR3 protein: CATFGQGKNEQYF
CDR3 DNA: TGTGCCACCTTTGGACAGGGTAAAAACGAGCAGTACTTC

V gene: TRBV5-4
D gene: TRBD1
clone size: once
J gene: TRBJ2-1
CDR3 protein: CASSFTGVSEQFF
CDR3 DNA: TGTGCCAGCAGTTTCACAGGGGTCAGTGAGCAGTTCTTC

V gene: TRBV18
D gene: TRBD2
clone size: -
J gene: TRBJ2-3
CDR3 protein: CASSPMGLAGAPDTQYF
CDR3 DNA: TGTGCCAGCTCCCCCATGGGACTAGCGGGGGCCCCAGATACGCAGTATTTT

V gene: TRBV6-5
D gene: TRBD2
clone size: -
J gene: TRBJ2-7
CDR3 protein: CASSYSWASGSYEQYF
CDR3 DNA: TGTGCCAGCAGTTACTCATGGGCTAGCGGGAGTTACGAGCAGTACTTC

V gene: TRBV12-5
D gene: -
clone size: -
J gene: TRBJ2-3
CDR3 protein: CASGLVHPSQFTTDTQYF
CDR3 DNA: TGTGCTAGTGGTTTGGTACATCCTAGCCAATTTACCACAGATACGCAGTATTTT

V gene: TRBV24-1
D gene: TRBD1
clone size: -
J gene: TRBJ1-1
CDR3 protein: CATSGGTGTGVDEAFF
CDR3 DNA: TGTGCCACCAGTGGAGGAACCGGGACAGGGGTGGATGAAGCTTTCTTT

V gene: TRBV3-1/TRBV3-2
D gene: TRBD2
clone size: -
J gene: TRBJ2-1
CDR3 protein: CASSHPTSGGALNNEQFF
CDR3 DNA: TGTGCCAGCAGCCACCCGACTAGCGGGGGGGCCTTAAACAATGAGCAGTTCTTC

V gene: TRBV5-4
D gene: -
clone size: few
J gene: TRBJ2-1
CDR3 protein: CASSVNNEQFF
CDR3 DNA: TGTGCCAGCTCGGTAAACAATGAGCAGTTCTTC

V gene: TRBV5-5
D gene: -
clone size: few
J gene: TRBJ1-2
CDR3 protein: CASSLPPYGYTF
CDR3 DNA: TGTGCCAGCAGCTTGCCCCCATATGGCTACACCTTC

V gene: TRBV24-1
D gene: TRBD1
clone size: -
J gene: TRBJ1-2
CDR3 protein: CATSDLPGRTGFGSYTF
CDR3 DNA: TGTGCCACCAGTGATTTGCCCGGTCGGACAGGGTTTGGAAGCTACACCTTC

V gene: TRBV28
D gene: TRBD1
clone size: -
J gene: TRBJ2-4
CDR3 protein: CASSPGTGNIQYF
CDR3 DNA: TGTGCCAGCAGTCCCGGGACAGGGAACATTCAGTACTTC

V gene: TRBV6-6
D gene: TRBD2
clone size: -
J gene: TRBJ2-1
CDR3 protein: CATRGLAVSGNEQFF
CDR3 DNA: TGTGCCACTCGGGGACTAGCGGTCTCGGGCAATGAGCAGTTCTTC

V gene: TRBV4-3
D gene: TRBD1
clone size: -
J gene: TRBJ2-7
CDR3 protein: CASSQDPGDRAGEQYF
CDR3 DNA: TGCGCCAGCAGCCAAGATCCGGGGGACAGGGCGGGAGAGCAGTACTTC

V gene: TRBV5-5
D gene: TRBD1
clone size: -
J gene: TRBJ1-2
CDR3 protein: CASSLAPGQRNYGYTF
CDR3 DNA: TGTGCCAGCAGCTTGGCTCCGGGACAGCGGAACTATGGCTACACCTTC

V gene: TRBV30
D gene: -
clone size: -
J gene: TRBJ2-2
CDR3 protein: CAWSVSSWNTGELFF
CDR3 DNA: TGTGCCTGGAGTGTGAGTAGCTGGAACACCGGGGAGCTGTTTTTT

V gene: TRBV30
D gene: TRBD1
clone size: -
J gene: TRBJ1-1
CDR3 protein: CAWSPLDRMNTEAFF
CDR3 DNA: TGTGCCTGGAGTCCCTTGGACAGGATGAACACTGAAGCTTTCTTT

V gene: TRBV4-1
D gene: TRBD2
clone size: -
J gene: TRBJ2-7
CDR3 protein: CASSQEAGRVSYEQYF
CDR3 DNA: TGCGCCAGCAGCCAAGAGGCCGGGAGGGTGTCCTACGAGCAGTACTTC

V gene: TRBV28
D gene: -
clone size: -
J gene: TRBJ1-5
CDR3 protein: CASSSVGANQPQHF
CDR3 DNA: TGTGCCAGCAGTTCGGTGGGGGCCAATCAGCCCCAGCATTTT

V gene: TRBV5-1
D gene: TRBD2
clone size: few
J gene: TRBJ2-7
CDR3 protein: CASSLRLADYEQYF
CDR3 DNA: TGCGCCAGCAGCTTGCGACTAGCGGACTACGAGCAGTACTTC

V gene: TRBV6-5
D gene: -
clone size: -
J gene: TRBJ1-2
CDR3 protein: CASSYSNPSYGYTF
CDR3 DNA: TGTGCCAGCAGTTACTCGAACCCGAGCTATGGCTACACCTTC

V gene: TRBV30
D gene: -
clone size: -
J gene: TRBJ1-1
CDR3 protein: CAWNLRGMTGFTEAFF
CDR3 DNA: TGTGCCTGGAATCTTCGGGGTATGACAGGATTTACTGAAGCTTTCTTT

V gene: TRBV14
D gene: -
clone size: -
J gene: TRBJ2-7
CDR3 protein: CASSQGPSGIFYEQYF
CDR3 DNA: TGTGCCAGCAGCCAAGGCCCATCGGGAATCTTCTACGAGCAGTACTTC

V gene: TRBV6-5
D gene: -
clone size: -
J gene: TRBJ2-5
CDR3 protein: CASSSFTTGQETQYF
CDR3 DNA: TGTGCCAGCAGTTCCTTTACAACGGGGCAAGAGACCCAGTACTTC

V gene: TRBV28
D gene: -
clone size: -
J gene: TRBJ1-1
CDR3 protein: CASSLSREAFF
CDR3 DNA: TGTGCCAGCAGTTTATCCAGGGAAGCTTTCTTT

V gene: TRBV19
D gene: -
clone size: -
J gene: TRBJ2-5
CDR3 protein: CASSMPTSPAEETQYF
CDR3 DNA: TGTGCCAGTAGTATGCCCACCAGTCCGGCGGAAGAGACCCAGTACTTC

V gene: TRBV4-3
D gene: TRBD1
clone size: once
J gene: TRBJ2-2
CDR3 protein: CASSQRTGGPGGELFF
CDR3 DNA: TGCGCCAGCAGCCAACGGACAGGGGGCCCGGGAGGGGAGCTGTTTTTT

V gene: TRBV18
D gene: -
clone size: -
J gene: TRBJ1-5
CDR3 protein: CASSPGKNQPQHF
CDR3 DNA: TGTGCCAGCTCACCGGGCAAGAATCAGCCCCAGCATTTT

V gene: TRBV9
D gene: TRBD1
clone size: -
J gene: TRBJ2-7
CDR3 protein: CASSVEGTGSYEQYF
CDR3 DNA: TGTGCCAGCAGCGTAGAAGGGACAGGTAGCTACGAGCAGTACTTC

V gene: TRBV19
D gene: -
clone size: -
J gene: TRBJ1-5
CDR3 protein: CASSKGVTGGYQPQHF
CDR3 DNA: TGTGCCAGTAGTAAAGGGGTGACAGGTGGGTATCAGCCCCAGCATTTT

V gene: TRBV7-9
D gene: -
clone size: -
J gene: TRBJ2-4
CDR3 protein: CASSVARAGKNIQYF
CDR3 DNA: TGTGCCAGCAGCGTCGCCAGGGCCGGCAAAAACATTCAGTACTTC

V gene: TRBV7-2
D gene: -
clone size: -
J gene: TRBJ2-5
CDR3 protein: CASRFGRGQETQYF
CDR3 DNA: TGTGCCAGCAGGTTCGGACGGGGGCAAGAGACCCAGTACTTC

V gene: TRBV5-1
D gene: -
clone size: -
J gene: TRBJ2-1
CDR3 protein: CASSLERVSSYNEQFF
CDR3 DNA: TGCGCCAGCAGCTTGGAGAGGGTAAGCTCCTACAATGAGCAGTTCTTC

V gene: TRBV27
D gene: TRBD1
clone size: -
J gene: TRBJ1-5
CDR3 protein: CASTRGVDQPQHF
CDR3 DNA: TGTGCCAGCACCAGGGGGGTGGATCAGCCCCAGCATTTT

V gene: TRBV28
D gene: TRBD2
clone size: once
J gene: TRBJ2-1
CDR3 protein: CASRGGVDGNEQFF
CDR3 DNA: TGTGCCAGCAGGGGGGGGGTAGATGGCAATGAGCAGTTCTTC

V gene: TRBV25-1
D gene: TRBD1
clone size: -
J gene: TRBJ1-1
CDR3 protein: CASSESTGADTEAFF
CDR3 DNA: TGTGCCAGCAGTGAATCCACAGGGGCTGACACTGAAGCTTTCTTT